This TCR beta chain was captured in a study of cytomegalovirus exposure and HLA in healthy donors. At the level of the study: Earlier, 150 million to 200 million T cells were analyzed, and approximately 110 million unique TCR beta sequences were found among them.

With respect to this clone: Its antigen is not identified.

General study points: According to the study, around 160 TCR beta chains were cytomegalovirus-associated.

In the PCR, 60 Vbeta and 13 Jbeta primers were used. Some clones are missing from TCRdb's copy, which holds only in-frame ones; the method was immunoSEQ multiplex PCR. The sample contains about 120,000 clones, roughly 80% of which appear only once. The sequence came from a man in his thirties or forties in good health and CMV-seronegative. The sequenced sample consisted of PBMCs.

The CDR3 sequence: CASAGAGQGFLNYGYTF. The CDR3 DNA sequence: TGTGCCAGCGCCGGGGCAGGACAGGGCTTCCTAAACTATGGCTACACCTTC. The J gene is TRBJ1-2, the V gene TRBV27, with TRBD1 matching 8 bases. CDR3 length equals 17 residues. In germline, CDR1 is MNHEY, CDR2 SMNVEV (reference sequence). Germline trimming cut 8 bases from V and 2 bases from J; bases unmatched to any gene: 16.